This T cell receptor beta chain stems from a study of beta chain features in type 1 diabetes. Across the study: All of the samples together had more than 95 million sorted cells examined. The study's findings and limits: There was a moderate but significant shortening of TCRB CDR3s in all four CD4+ subsets of Type 1 diabetes patients.

CDR3 length: 18 residues. Germline-derived CDR1 and CDR2 are KGHSH and LQKENI. Trimming shortened V by 3 bases and J by 0 bases, and 20 bases separated the two germline ends. This clone occurred a few times. Its antigen remains unidentified. Each sorted fraction was over 95% pure. The authors reverse transcribed all of the isolated RNA, so sequencing captured expressed TCRB transcripts. About 3.57 million reads per sample were averaged for naive, central memory and regulatory samples. Clones were sequenced by immunoSEQ multiplex PCR, and TCRdb holds only the in-frame ones, with some missing. The table has 600,000 to 700,000 clones, 9.5% to 15% seen once.

The sequenced sample consisted of naive CD4+ T cells from blood. The chain couples TRBV18 to TRBJ1-1, with D tentatively TRBD1 (6 bases). The sequence was collected from a man aged 25 to 40 with type 1 diabetes. The DNA of the CDR3 is TGTGCCAGCTCACCGACTTTCACCGGGACACAAGTGAACACTGAAGCTTTCTTT. As protein: CASSPTFTGTQVNTEAFF. The whole variable domain, filled in from reference TRBV18 and TRBJ1-1, reads NAGVMQNPRHLVRRRGQEARLRCSPMKGHSHVYWYRQLPEEGLKFMVYLQKENIIDESGMPKERFSAEFPKEGPSILRIQQVVRGDSAAYFCASSPTFTGTQVNTEAFFGQGTRLTVV.